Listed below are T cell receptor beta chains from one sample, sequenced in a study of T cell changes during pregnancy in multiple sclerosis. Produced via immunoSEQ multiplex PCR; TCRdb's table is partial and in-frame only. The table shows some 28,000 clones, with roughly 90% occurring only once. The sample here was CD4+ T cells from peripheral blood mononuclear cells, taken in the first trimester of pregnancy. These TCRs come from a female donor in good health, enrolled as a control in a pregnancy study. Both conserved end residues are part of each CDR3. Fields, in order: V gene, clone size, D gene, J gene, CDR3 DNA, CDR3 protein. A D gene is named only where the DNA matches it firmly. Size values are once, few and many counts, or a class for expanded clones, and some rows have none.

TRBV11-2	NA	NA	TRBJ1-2	TGTGCCAGCAGCTCCGACGTCGGGGGCTACACCTTC	CASSSDVGGYTF
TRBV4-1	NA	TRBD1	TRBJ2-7	TGCGCCAGCAGCCCGCCGGACAGGGGCTACGAGCAGTACTTC	CASSPPDRGYEQYF
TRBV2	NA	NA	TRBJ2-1	TGTGCCACTCGACTTGAAGGAGCCTACAATGAGCAGTTCTTC	CATRLEGAYNEQFF
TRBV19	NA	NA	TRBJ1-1	TGTGCCAGTAGTATCGCAGGGGACACTGAAGCTTTCTTT	CASSIAGDTEAFF
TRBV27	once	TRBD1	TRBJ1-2	TGTGCCAGCAGCAGCAACTACAGGGGAGGAGCTAACTATGGCTACACCTTC	CASSSNYRGGANYGYTF
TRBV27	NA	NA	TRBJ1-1	TGTGCCAGCCAGGGTTTCGGATCGAAAGGTTTCTTT	CASQGFGSKGFF
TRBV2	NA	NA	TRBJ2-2	TGTGCCAGCGGAGGGGACACCGGGGAGCTGTTTTTT	CASGGDTGELFF
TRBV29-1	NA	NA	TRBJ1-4	TGCAGCATCGCCGACGGAGCAACTAATGAAAAACTGTTTTTT	CSIADGATNEKLFF
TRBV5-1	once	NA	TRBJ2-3	TGCGCCAGCAGCTACCCCAGACAGAGCACAGATACGCAGTATTTT	CASSYPRQSTDTQYF
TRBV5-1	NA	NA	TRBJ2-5	TGCGCCAGCAGCATCCCCGGGGTCCAAGAGACCCAGTACTTC	CASSIPGVQETQYF
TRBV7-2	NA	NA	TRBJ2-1	TGTGCCAGCAGCCCAAGGGGGGGCGGAGGGGGTGAGCAGTTCTTC	CASSPRGGGGGEQFF
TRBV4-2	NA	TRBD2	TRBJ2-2	TGTGCCAGCAGCCAGAGGGGAGGGGTGGGCACCGGGGAGCTGTTTTTT	CASSQRGGVGTGELFF
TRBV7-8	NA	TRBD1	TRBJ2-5	TGTGCCAGCAGCTCTCCTTGCCGGGACAGGGAACAACAAGGGGCCCAGTACTTC	CASSSPCRDREQQGAQYF
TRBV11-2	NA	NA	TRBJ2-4	TGTGCCAGCAGCTTGGGGGGAACCGCGGGACAGCAGAACATTCAGTACTTC	CASSLGGTAGQQNIQYF
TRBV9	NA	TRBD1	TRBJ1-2	TGTGCCAGCAGCGGCTACGGGAGGGACAGGGGCGTTGGGGGCTACACCTTC	CASSGYGRDRGVGGYTF
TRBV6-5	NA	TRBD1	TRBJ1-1	TGTGCCAGCAGCGAGGGACAGGGGCCTACTGAAGCTTTCTTT	CASSEGQGPTEAFF
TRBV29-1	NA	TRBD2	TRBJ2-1	TGCAGCGTTGAAGATGAAGGGTTAGCGGGAGGGCTTCTAGCCTACAATGAGCAGTTCTTC	CSVEDEGLAGGLLAYNEQFF
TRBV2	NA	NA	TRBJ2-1	TGTGCCAGCAGGGTCCGGACAGCCTACAATGAGCAGTTCTTC	CASRVRTAYNEQFF
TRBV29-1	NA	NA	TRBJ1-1	TGCAGCGTTGCCCTACGGGTAGGGAACACTGAAGCTTTCTTT	CSVALRVGNTEAFF
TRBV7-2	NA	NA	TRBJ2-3	TGTGCCAGCAGCTTAGATTGGGAGAAGTTGCAGTATTTT	CASSLDWEKLQYF
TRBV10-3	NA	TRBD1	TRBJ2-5	TGTGCCATCAGTGAGCGAGGGGGGACAGGCCAAGAGACCCAGTACTTC	CAISERGGTGQETQYF
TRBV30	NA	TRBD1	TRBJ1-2	TGTGCCTGGAGACAGGACAGGGGGCTCTATGGCTACACCTTC	CAWRQDRGLYGYTF
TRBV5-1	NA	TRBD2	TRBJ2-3	TGCGCCAGCAGCTTGACACGAGGAGTCACTAGCGGCACGCCACCAGATACGCAGTATTTT	CASSLTRGVTSGTPPDTQYF
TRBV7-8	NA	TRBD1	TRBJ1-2	TGTGCCAGCAGCTTTACAGGGGGCGACTATGGCTACACCTTC	CASSFTGGDYGYTF